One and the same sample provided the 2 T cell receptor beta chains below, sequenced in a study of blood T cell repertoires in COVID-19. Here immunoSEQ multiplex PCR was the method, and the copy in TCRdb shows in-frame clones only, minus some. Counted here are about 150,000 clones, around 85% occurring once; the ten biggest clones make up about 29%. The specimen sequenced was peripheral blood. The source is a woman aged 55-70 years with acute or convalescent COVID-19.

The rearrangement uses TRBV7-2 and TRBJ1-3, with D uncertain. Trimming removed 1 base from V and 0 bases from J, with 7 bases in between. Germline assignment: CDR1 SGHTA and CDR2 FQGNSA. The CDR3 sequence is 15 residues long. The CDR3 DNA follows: TGTGCCAGCAGCTTAGACAGATTCTCTGGAAACACCATATATTTT. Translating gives CASSLDRFSGNTIYF. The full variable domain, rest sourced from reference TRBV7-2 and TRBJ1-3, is GAGVSQSPSNKVTEKGKDVELRCDPISGHTALYWYRQSLGQGLEFLIYFQGNSAPDKSGLPSDRFSAERTGGSVSTLTIQRTQQEDSAVYLCASSLDRFSGNTIYFGEGSWLTVV.

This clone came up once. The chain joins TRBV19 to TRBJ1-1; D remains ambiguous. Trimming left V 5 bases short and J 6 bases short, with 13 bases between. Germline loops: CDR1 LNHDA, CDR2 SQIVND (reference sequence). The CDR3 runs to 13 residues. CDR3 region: CASSPQASPEAFF. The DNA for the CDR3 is TGTGCCAGTAGTCCCCAGGCGTCCCCTGAAGCTTTCTTT.